The sequence of this T cell receptor (beta chain) was determined in a study of cytomegalovirus exposure and HLA in healthy donors. Use of 60 Vbeta and 13 Jbeta primers characterized the PCR. TCRdb's table, derived via immunoSEQ multiplex PCR, lists solely in-frame clones and lacks some. The sample has 90,000 to 120,000 clones; around three quarters are singletons. This CDR3 has 16 residues. CDR1 is SGHTS and CDR2 is YDEGEE in the germline V gene. V lost 3 bases to trimming and J lost 1 base; unmatched junction nucleotides: 5. With regard to this clone: Its cognate antigen is unknown.

Findings and limits, study-wide: High specificity and sensitivity for cytomegalovirus status were reported for the classifier.

The specimen sequenced was PBMCs. The clonotype was recovered from a man aged 30 to 45 in good health and CMV-seronegative. The chain couples TRBV5-8 to TRBJ2-3; 10 nucleotides agree with TRBD2. The DNA of the CDR3 is TGTGCCAGCAGCTCCGGACTAGCGGAGGGCACAGATACGCAGTATTTT. Translated: CASSSGLAEGTDTQYF.